This T cell receptor beta chain was identified in a study of T cells after yellow fever vaccination. Study-wide results and caveats: Overall, a small share of clonotypes was seen in both CD4 and CD8 compartments.

The CDR3 sequence is 13 residues long. Germline V gene sequence: CDR1 SGHNT, CDR2 YYREEE (reference sequence). Trimming removed 4 bases from V and 4 bases from J, with 11 bases in between. Template-switching 5'RACE yielded the TCR cDNA; a universal primer site and UMIs were added in the process. TCRdb redid the calling of the 5' RACE reads with MiXCR, one entry per CDR3 protein. The sample records 100,000 to 150,000 distinct CDR3 sequences, roughly 15% being singletons. In the case of this clonotype: Its target is unknown.

This receptor was taken from a man aged 18 to 35 who received the YFV17D yellow fever vaccine. The material was CD8+ T cells sorted from PBMCs, obtained 5 days after the yellow fever booster vaccination. The chain couples TRBV5-4 to TRBJ1-1; D call uncertain. In DNA, the CDR3 is TGTGCCAGCAGCGGTGGCCGGGGCACTGAAGCTTTCTTT. Amino acid sequence: CASSGGRGTEAFF.